This T cell receptor (beta chain) was sequenced during a study of T cell responses to AZD1222 COVID-19 vaccine. Study-wide results and caveats: Spike-specific TCR breadth and depth grew following two AZD1222 doses. There were vaccine-associated CD4 TCRs across spike, dominant at 160-218 and 743-854.

The method was immunoSEQ multiplex PCR; TCRdb's version includes in-frame clones alone and lacks a portion of them. The sample includes roughly 75,000 clones, around 86% of them seen just once. Remarks on this clone: Antigen unknown.

Pooling covered second doses at about 4 or about 12 weeks. Germline values: CDR1 MNHEY, CDR2 SMNVEV (reference sequence). This CDR3 comprises 15 residues. The specimen was peripheral blood, collected 28 days after the second AZD1222 dose. The chain recombines TRBV27 with TRBJ1-1; 8 nucleotides match TRBD1. The sequence was collected from an adult who received the AZD1222 COVID-19 vaccine. The CDR3 DNA reads TGTGCATCCCTCTTAATTGGACAGGGTAACACTGAAGCTTTCTTT. Amino acids: CASLLIGQGNTEAFF.